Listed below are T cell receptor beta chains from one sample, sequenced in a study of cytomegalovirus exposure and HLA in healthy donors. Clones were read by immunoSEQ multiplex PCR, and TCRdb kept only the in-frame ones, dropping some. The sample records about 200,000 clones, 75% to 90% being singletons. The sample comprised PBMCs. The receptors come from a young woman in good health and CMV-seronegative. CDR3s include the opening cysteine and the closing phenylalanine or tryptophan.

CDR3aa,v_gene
CASSPRTAFEAFF,TRBV7-9
CASSATGAYGYTF,TRBV5-4
CSVRLQSYLGSGYTF,TRBV29-1
CASSWGTDSYNSPLHF,TRBV28
CASSLGGGLAETQYF,TRBV13
CASSETRGNIQYF,TRBV6-1
CASSLFGGTNEQFF,TRBV11-2
CASRDTGISYEQYF,TRBV2
CASSLDDISYEQYF,TRBV5-1
CASSFAGQYNEQFF,TRBV7-6
CASSLDRVFGTEAFF,TRBV5-1
CASSSGQGNYGYTF,TRBV7-9
CASSPPTSGNEQFF,TRBV7-9
CASRRQVNTEAFF,TRBV2
CASTIAGYTDTQYF,TRBV5-4
CASSPSRTGTPLGAFF,TRBV5-1
CASSVGVTDTGELFF,TRBV2
CASSPLRSGSHEQYF,TRBV27
CASSMQGVRNTIYF,TRBV6-1
CAWSAGFRTEAFF,TRBV30
CASSSIRTGVAGANVLTF,TRBV11-2